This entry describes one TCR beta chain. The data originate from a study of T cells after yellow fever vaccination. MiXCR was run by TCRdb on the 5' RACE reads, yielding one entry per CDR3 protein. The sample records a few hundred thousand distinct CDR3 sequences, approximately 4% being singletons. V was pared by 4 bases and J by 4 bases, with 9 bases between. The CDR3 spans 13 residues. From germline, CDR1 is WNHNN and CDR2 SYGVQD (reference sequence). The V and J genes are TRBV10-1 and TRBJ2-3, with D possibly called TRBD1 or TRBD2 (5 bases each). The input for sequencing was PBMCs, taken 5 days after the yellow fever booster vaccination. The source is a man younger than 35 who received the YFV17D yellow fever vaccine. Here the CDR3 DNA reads TGCGCCAGCAGTGGGGACCCCGCAGATACGCAGTATTTT. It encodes CASSGDPADTQYF.